This T cell receptor beta chain stems from a study of human T cells and chemical hapten exposure. Study-wide points: Expanded TCRs created a significantly greater count of big CDR3 similarity clusters than controls did. Alopecia in all donors means immunity may differ from healthy individuals.

Regarding time point: patch test 3, about 24 weeks after DPC sensitization. Described treatment: therapeutic diphenylcyclopropenone sensitization with weekly scalp DPC. Total RNA extraction was carried out from unfractionated whole blood. Using its own MiXCR run on the RACE reads, TCRdb lists one record per CDR3 protein. The sample holds under 130,000 distinct CDR3 sequences, less than 45% seen once. Trimming left V 4 bases short and J 5 bases short, with 22 bases between. From germline, CDR1 is SGHDN and CDR2 FVKESK. The length of the CDR3 is 17 residues. To note about this clonotype: Its antigen is not identified.

The TCR was taken from a middle-aged man with alopecia areata. Some clones in this sample may be carry-over from other donors' samples. The genes are TRBV14 and TRBJ2-3; a weak D match, TRBD2 (6 bases). Here the sequenced sample was whole blood, taken in connection with sensitization to the hapten diphenylcyclopropenone (DPC). The CDR3 region has the DNA TGTGCCAGCAGCCCCCGGAGCTGGACTACCGCGAAAGATACGCAGTATTTT. It yields the protein CASSPRSWTTAKDTQYF.